This TCR beta chain was recorded in a study of shared clonotypes between healthy human individuals. The V and J ends lost 3 bases and 0 bases respectively, with 15 bases between them. The V gene's germline CDR1 is KGHSH and CDR2 LQKENI. This CDR3 contains 17 residues. How the authors handled the data: Owing to the provision of junction-only sequences devoid of quality scores by immunoSEQ, filtering differed. TCRdb's copy holds only in-frame clones and misses some; the assay was immunoSEQ multiplex PCR. That table is the source of V, J and clone size, and D and trimming were worked out from the DNA. This repertoire shows 2 million to 2.5 million clones, around 92% found once; its top ten account for about 0.36%.

The chain uses TRBV18 and TRBJ2-1, with a tentative D call TRBD2 (5 bases). The sequencing sample was made of naive CD4+ T cells from PBMCs. The subset was: CD45RA+ positively selected. The receptor was derived from a man aged 18 to 30 in good health. Some clones in this sample may be carry-over from other donors' samples. CDR3 DNA sequence: TGTGCCAGCTCACCTTACAGCGGCCAAAGCTCCTACAATGAGCAGTTCTTC. Its protein is CASSPYSGQSSYNEQFF.